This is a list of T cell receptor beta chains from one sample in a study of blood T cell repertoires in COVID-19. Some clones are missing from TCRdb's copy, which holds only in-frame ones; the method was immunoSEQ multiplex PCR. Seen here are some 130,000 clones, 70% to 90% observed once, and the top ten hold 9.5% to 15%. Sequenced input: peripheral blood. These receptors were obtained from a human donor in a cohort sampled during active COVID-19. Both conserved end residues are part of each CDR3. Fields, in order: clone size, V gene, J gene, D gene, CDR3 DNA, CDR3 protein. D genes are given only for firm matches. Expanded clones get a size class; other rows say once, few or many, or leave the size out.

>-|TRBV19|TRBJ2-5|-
TGTGCCAGTAGTAGCCAGGGCACAAGGGAGACCCAGTACTTC
CASSSQGTRETQYF
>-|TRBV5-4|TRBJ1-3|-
TGTGCCAGCAGCGGGACACCCTCTGGAAACACCATATATTTT
CASSGTPSGNTIYF
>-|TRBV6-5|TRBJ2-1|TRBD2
TGTGCCAGCAGGAAAGCGGGGAGCCCCAATGAGCAGTTCTTC
CASRKAGSPNEQFF
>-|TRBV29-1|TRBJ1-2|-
TGCAGCGTTGATGACGGGGAGCTAGGCTACACCTTC
CSVDDGELGYTF
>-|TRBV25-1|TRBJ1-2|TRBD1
TGTGCCAGCAGTGTAGGACAGGGTCATGGCTACACCTTC
CASSVGQGHGYTF
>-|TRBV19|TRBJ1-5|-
TGTGCCAGTAGTATAGAGGGGGGTTTAAACCAGCCCCAGCATTTT
CASSIEGGLNQPQHF
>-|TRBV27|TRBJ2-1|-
TGTGCCAGCAGTTTATCCCCTAGACAGAATGAGCAGTTCTTC
CASSLSPRQNEQFF
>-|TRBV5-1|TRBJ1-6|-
TGCGCCAGCAGCTACGCCATCGGGCCAGGGGCCAATAATTCACCCCTCCACTTT
CASSYAIGPGANNSPLHF
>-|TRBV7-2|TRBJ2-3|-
TGTGCCAGCAGCTCCCCGTTGGGCCAGGGTACAGATACGCAGTATTTT
CASSSPLGQGTDTQYF
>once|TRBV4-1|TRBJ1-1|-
TGCGCCAGCAGCCAAGAGGGGCGAAACACTGAAGCTTTCTTT
CASSQEGRNTEAFF
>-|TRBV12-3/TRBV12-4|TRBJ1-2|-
TGTGCCAGCAGTTTCGTTAGGGGGAATGGCTACACCTTC
CASSFVRGNGYTF
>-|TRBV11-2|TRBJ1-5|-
TGTGCCAGCAGCTTAGATAATAATCAGCCCCAGCATTTT
CASSLDNNQPQHF
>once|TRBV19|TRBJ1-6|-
TGTGCCAGTAGCCTCGACAACGGACAGAATTCACCCCTCCACTTT
CASSLDNGQNSPLHF
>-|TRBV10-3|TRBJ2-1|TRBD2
TGTGCCATCAGTGAAACCCCAATAGCGGGGGGGGTCTACAATGAGCAGTTCTTC
CAISETPIAGGVYNEQFF
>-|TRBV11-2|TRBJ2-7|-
TGTGCCAGCAGCTCAAGAATGACATCCTACGAGCAGTACTTC
CASSSRMTSYEQYF
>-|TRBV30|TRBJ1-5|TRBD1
TGTGCCCCCAAGGACAGGGAAAATCAGCCCCAGCATTTT
CAPKDRENQPQHF
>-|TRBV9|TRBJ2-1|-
TGTGCCAGCAGCGTATCATCTGGGGGGGGCCGCGATGAGCAGTTCTTC
CASSVSSGGGRDEQFF
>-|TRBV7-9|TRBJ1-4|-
TGTGCCAGCACCCAGGGGCACAGGGAAAAACTGTTTTTT
CASTQGHREKLFF
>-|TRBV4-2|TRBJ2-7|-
TGTGCCAGCAGCCAAGGTTCAAAAGCCCACTCCTACGAGCAGTACTTC
CASSQGSKAHSYEQYF
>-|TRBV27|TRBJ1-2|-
TGTGCCAGCAGACCAGACACAACTAGAGGTGGCTACACCTTC
CASRPDTTRGGYTF
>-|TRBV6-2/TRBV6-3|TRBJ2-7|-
TGTGCCAGCAGTTCGGACAGTTACGAGCAGTACTTC
CASSSDSYEQYF
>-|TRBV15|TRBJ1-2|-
TGTGCCACCAGCAGAAAATCGACAGGAGCCGACTATGGCTACACCTTC
CATSRKSTGADYGYTF
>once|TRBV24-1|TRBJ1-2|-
TGTGCCAGTGGGGAGGGGGGAGGCTACACCTTC
CASGEGGGYTF
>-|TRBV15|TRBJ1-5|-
TGTGCCACCAGCAGAGATAAATATCAGCCCCAGCATTTT
CATSRDKYQPQHF
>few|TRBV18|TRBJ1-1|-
TGTGCCAGCTCGCGTCCCCAGGGGTCGCGGACTGAAGCTTTCTTT
CASSRPQGSRTEAFF
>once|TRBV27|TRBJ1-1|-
TGTGCCGGGTCGTACAGATTGAACACTGAAGCTTTCTTT
CAGSYRLNTEAFF
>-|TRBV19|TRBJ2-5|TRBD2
TGTGCCAGTAGCTCCGGTAGACTAGCGGAGTTTCGGACCCAGTACTTC
CASSSGRLAEFRTQYF
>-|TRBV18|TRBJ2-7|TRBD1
TGTGCCAGCTCATGGACAGGAAGAGACTACGAGCAGTACTTC
CASSWTGRDYEQYF
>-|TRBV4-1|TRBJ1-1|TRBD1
TGCGCCAGCAGCCAGGCCGGGACAGGGTACACTGAAGCTTTCTTT
CASSQAGTGYTEAFF
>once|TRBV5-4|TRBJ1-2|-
TGTGCCAGCAGCTTGGCCGGCAACAACAGGGTTGGCTACACCTTC
CASSLAGNNRVGYTF
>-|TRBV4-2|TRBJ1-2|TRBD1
TGTGCCAGCAGCCAAGGGAGTACAGGGGATGGCTACACCTTC
CASSQGSTGDGYTF
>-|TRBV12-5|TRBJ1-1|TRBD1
TGTGCCAGTGGGACAGGGTCCTACACTGAAGCTTTCTTT
CASGTGSYTEAFF
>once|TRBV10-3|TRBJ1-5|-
TGTGCCATCAGTGAGGGTCTCCTAGGAAGCAATCAGCCCCAGCATTTT
CAISEGLLGSNQPQHF
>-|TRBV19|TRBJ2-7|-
TGTGCCAGTGGTGAGGGAGCATCGGTGGGCGAGCAGTACTTC
CASGEGASVGEQYF
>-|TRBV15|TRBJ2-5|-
TGTGCCACCAGCAGAGGGCGGTCCCAAGAGACCCAGTACTTC
CATSRGRSQETQYF